This T cell receptor beta chain was identified during a study of cytomegalovirus exposure and HLA in healthy donors. With 60 Vbeta and 13 Jbeta primers, the PCR was carried out. Data came from immunoSEQ multiplex PCR; TCRdb stores just in-frame clones and leaves some out. This sample has about 140,000 clones, with 82% found just once. In its sample, this clone was seen once. Antigen unknown. This CDR3 is 15 amino acids long. In germline, CDR1 is SQVTM, CDR2 ANQGSEA. Trimming cost V 0 bases and J 10 bases; bases outside gene matches: 11. The study, taken as a whole, reports: Analyses of presence and absence presupposed an approximately uniform sequencing depth across donors.

The chain employs TRBV29-1 and TRBJ2-1, with TRBD2 matching 8 bases. Sequencing input: PBMCs. The receptor comes from a man younger than 35 in good health and CMV-seropositive. Written as DNA, the CDR3 is TGCAGCGTTGAAGATTCGGCTAGCGGGTCGGGGGAGCAGTTCTTC. Its protein product is CSVEDSASGSGEQFF.